This T cell receptor beta chain was observed in a study of cytomegalovirus exposure and HLA in healthy donors. J lost 1 base, V lost 5 bases, and 4 bases had no gene match. Germline V gene data show CDR1 as LNHDA and CDR2 as SQIVND (reference sequence). This CDR3 has 15 residues. Amplification used 60 Vbeta primers and 13 Jbeta primers. Repertoires were generated with immunoSEQ multiplex PCR, while TCRdb's copy carries only in-frame clones and drops some. The data show approximately 170,000 clones, 65% to 90% seen once. The rearrangement joins TRBV19 to TRBJ1-5; 8 bases map to TRBD1. The sample consisted of PBMCs. This clonotype was obtained from a human donor in good health. CDR3 sequence reads: CASSWTGFSNQPQHF. The CDR3 region has the DNA TGTGCCAGTAGTTGGACAGGGTTCAGCAATCAGCCCCAGCATTTT.